Following are 2 T cell receptor beta chains from one sample sequenced in a study of OX40 agonist ivuxolimab in advanced cancers. The method was immunoSEQ multiplex PCR; TCRdb's version includes in-frame clones alone and lacks a portion of them. The sample lists some 130,000 clones, 90% occurring once. Sequencing was performed on CD4+ or CD8+ T cells sorted from blood, taken in a trial of the OX40 agonist ivuxolimab. The receptors were sampled from an adult with an advanced solid tumor such as melanoma, head and neck, liver or kidney cancer.

For the CDR3, the DNA is TGTGCCAGCAGCCGGGGGGCAGGGAAGTTGGATGAGCAGTTCTTC. It is translated as CASSRGAGKLDEQFF. The rearrangement joins TRBV6-6 to TRBJ2-1; the D gene is possibly TRBD2 (7 bases). V dropped 6 bases and J dropped 8 bases, with 20 bases sitting between them. CDR1 is MNHNY and CDR2 is SVGAGI in the germline V gene (reference sequence). This CDR3 region has 15 residues.

The chain couples TRBV6-1 to TRBJ1-2; no reliable D call. In germline, CDR1 is MNHNS, CDR2 SASEGT. The CDR3 covers 14 residues. V lost 2 bases, J lost 4 bases, and 11 bases lay in between. CDR3: CASSELGFSYGYTF. As DNA, the CDR3 is TGTGCCAGCAGTGAACTCGGCTTCAGCTATGGCTACACCTTC.